The 15 T cell receptor beta chains in this list originate from one sample, sequenced in a study of shared clonotypes between healthy human individuals. Profiling relied on immunoSEQ multiplex PCR, and the TCRdb table lists in-frame clones only, not all of them. The table has 190,000 or so clones, approximately 61% seen once. The sample was memory CD4+ T cells sorted from blood. As for subset: CD45RA-negative fraction. Receptors were obtained from a man between 25 and 39 years old in good health.

The chain combines TRBV29-1 with TRBJ1-2, with D uncertain. Germline CDR1 SQVTM, CDR2 ANQGSEA. V was pared by 2 bases and J by 7 bases, with 14 bases between. The CDR3 has 13 residues. CDR3 loop: CSVEKEGFGGYTF. CDR3 bases: TGCAGCGTTGAAAAGGAGGGCTTCGGTGGCTACACCTTC.

The rearrangement uses TRBV18 and TRBJ1-1; possible D gene TRBD1, 5 bases. V shed 1 base and J shed 3 bases, with 12 bases lying between them. The germline V gene has CDR1 KGHSH and CDR2 LQKENI. The CDR3 length is 15 residues. Here the CDR3 DNA reads TGTGCCAGCTCACCACGGAAAAGGGGCGACACTGAAGCTTTCTTT. As protein: CASSPRKRGDTEAFF.

CDR3 nucleotides: TGTGCCAGCAGTTTTGACAGGGGGGTTTCGAATGAGCAGTTCTTC. Translation gives CASSFDRGVSNEQFF. The chain carries TRBV14 and TRBJ2-1, with 9 bases matching TRBD1. The CDR3 extends over 15 amino acids. Germline CDR1 is SGHDN and CDR2 is FVKESK. J was trimmed by 7 bases and V by 6 bases; bases with no gene match: 10.

A few counts support this clone. The chain combines TRBV11-2 with TRBJ2-7, with 12 positions matching TRBD2. Germline V gene sequence: CDR1 SGHAT, CDR2 FQNNGV. V shed 5 bases, J shed 7 bases, and the junction held 9 bases outside the gene matches. The CDR3 covers 15 residues. CDR3: CASSPPTSGGGEQYF. Here the CDR3 DNA reads TGTGCCAGCAGCCCGCCGACTAGCGGGGGAGGGGAGCAGTACTTC.

The rearrangement joins TRBV5-4 to TRBJ2-7; 10 bases agree with TRBD1. Unmatched junction bases numbered 3, after V lost 3 bases and J lost 3 bases. Germline-derived CDR1 and CDR2 are SGHNT and YYREEE (reference sequence). The CDR3 has 14 amino acids. CDR3: CASSSRTGGYEQYF. CDR3 DNA sequence: TGTGCCAGCAGCTCTCGGACAGGGGGCTACGAGCAGTACTTC.

J is TRBJ2-7 and V is TRBV11-2, with 7 bases matching TRBD2. Germline trimming cut 5 bases from V and 9 bases from J; bases unmatched to any gene: 7. Per the germline V gene, CDR1 is SGHAT and CDR2 is FQNNGV. This CDR3 comprises 12 residues. The CDR3 coding sequence is TGTGCCAGCAGCATCGGGGGGTCGGGGCAGTACTTC. Its translation: CASSIGGSGQYF. Drawing the rest from reference TRBV11-2 and TRBJ2-7, the complete variable domain is EAGVAQSPRYKIIEKRQSVAFWCNPISGHATLYWYQQILGQGPKLLIQFQNNGVVDDSQLPKDRFSAERLKGVDSTLKIQPAKLEDSAVYLCASSIGGSGQYFGPGTRLTVT.

CDR3 sequence reads: CAWKAGLTYEQYF. The CDR3 nucleotides read TGTGCCTGGAAAGCGGGCCTAACCTACGAGCAGTACTTC. V is TRBV30 and J is TRBJ2-7; TRBD2 might be the D (6 bases). CDR3 length: 13 amino acids. Trimming stripped 4 bases from V and 2 bases from J, with 12 bases between. CDR1 and CDR2 (germline): GTSNPN, SVGIG (reference sequence).

The chain uses TRBV30 and TRBJ2-7, with 10 bases lining up with TRBD1. Germline V gene data show CDR1 as GTSNPN and CDR2 as SVGIG (reference sequence). V trimming: 5 bases; J trimming: 2 bases; junction bases outside the gene matches: 3. There are 13 residues in the CDR3. The CDR3 loop is CAWGTGATYEQYF. CDR3 sequence (DNA): TGTGCCTGGGGGACAGGGGCCACCTACGAGCAGTACTTC.

The chain links TRBV9 to TRBJ2-5; D remains unclear. CDR1 is SGDLS, CDR2 YYNGEE, per germline. The length of the CDR3 is 14 residues. V lost 0 bases and J 1 base, leaving 7 bases between the germline ends. The CDR3 nucleotides read TGTGCCAGCAGCGTAGTCGGCTCCCAAGAGACCCAGTACTTC. Encoded protein: CASSVVGSQETQYF.

This clone was recorded many times. This chain uses TRBV10-2 with TRBJ2-7; D gene ambiguous. The CDR3 is made up of 12 amino acids. V was trimmed by 7 bases and J by 6 bases, leaving 13 bases between them. Germline V lookup: CDR1 WSHSY, CDR2 SAAADI. The CDR3 here is CASTPSSGEQYF. The CDR3 region has the DNA TGCGCCAGCACTCCTTCCTCCGGCGAGCAGTACTTC.

The rearrangement joins TRBV6-6 to TRBJ1-5; D possibly corresponds to TRBD1 (5 bases). Germline CDR1 reads MNHNY; CDR2 reads SVGAGI (reference sequence). The CDR3 is made up of 16 amino acids. Deletions cut 1 base from V and 1 base from J, with 11 bases between. The CDR3 nucleotides read TGTGCCAGCAGTTACTTTGGGGGAGTCAGCAATCAGCCCCAGCATTTT. Translation: CASSYFGGVSNQPQHF.

V and J are TRBV6-5 and TRBJ2-7; 10 bases align to TRBD2. The length of the CDR3 is 14 residues. J was trimmed by 5 bases and V by 6 bases; bases with no gene match: 7. Germline-derived CDR1 and CDR2 are MNHEY and SVGAGI. CDR3 nucleotides: TGTGCCAGCAGACCCAGCGGGAGGGCCGACGAGCAGTACTTC. The encoded protein is CASRPSGRADEQYF.

The rearrangement links TRBV6-1 to TRBJ2-1, with 7 bases matching TRBD1. Germline CDR1 reads MNHNS; CDR2 reads SASEGT. J lost 4 bases, V lost 6 bases, and 3 bases had no gene match. The CDR3 loop spans 13 amino acids. CDR3 region: CASRLTGYNEQFF. As DNA, the CDR3 is TGTGCCAGCAGACTGACAGGGTACAATGAGCAGTTCTTC.

This chain uses TRBV28 with TRBJ1-2; unclear D gene. The CDR3 totals 13 residues. The V gene lost 8 bases and the J gene lost 7 bases, with 17 bases spanning the gap. Germline values: CDR1 MDHEN, CDR2 SYDVKM. CDR3 bases: TGTGCCAGCGGCGAACAGAGAACATTTGGCTACACCTTC. Translated, it gives CASGEQRTFGYTF.

The table lists this clone with a few counts. J is TRBJ2-1 and V is TRBV6-6; TRBD2 agrees at 7 bases. CDR1 and CDR2 from the germline V gene are MNHNY and SVGAGI (reference sequence). Trimming cost V 5 bases and J 4 bases; bases outside gene matches: 8. There are 15 residues in the CDR3. CDR3 loop: CASSRVLAEYNEQFF. As DNA, the CDR3 is TGTGCCAGCAGTAGGGTCCTAGCGGAATACAATGAGCAGTTCTTC.